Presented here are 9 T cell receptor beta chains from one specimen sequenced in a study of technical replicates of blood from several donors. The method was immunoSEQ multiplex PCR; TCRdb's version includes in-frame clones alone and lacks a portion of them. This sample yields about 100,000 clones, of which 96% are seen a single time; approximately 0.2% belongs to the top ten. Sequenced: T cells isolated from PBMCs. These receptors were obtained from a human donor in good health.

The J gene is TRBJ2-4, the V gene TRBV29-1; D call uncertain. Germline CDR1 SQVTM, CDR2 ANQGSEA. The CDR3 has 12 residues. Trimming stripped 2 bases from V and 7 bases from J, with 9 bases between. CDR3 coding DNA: TGCAGCGTTGAATCTAGTTGGAACATTCAGTACTTC. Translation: CSVESSWNIQYF.

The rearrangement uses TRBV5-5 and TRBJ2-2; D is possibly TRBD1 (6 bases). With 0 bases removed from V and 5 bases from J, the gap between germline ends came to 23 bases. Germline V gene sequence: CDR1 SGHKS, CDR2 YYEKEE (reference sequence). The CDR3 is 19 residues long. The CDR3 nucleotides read TGTGCCAGCAGCTTGGGCCGCTTTGCCTCTGGGGGCGCGACCGGGGAGCTGTTTTTT. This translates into CASSLGRFASGGATGELFF. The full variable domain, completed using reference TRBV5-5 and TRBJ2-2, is DAGVTQSPTHLIKTRGQQVTLRCSPISGHKSVSWYQQVLGQGPQFIFQYYEKEERGRGNFPDRFSARQFPNYSSELNVNALLLGDSALYLCASSLGRFASGGATGELFFGEGSRLTVL.

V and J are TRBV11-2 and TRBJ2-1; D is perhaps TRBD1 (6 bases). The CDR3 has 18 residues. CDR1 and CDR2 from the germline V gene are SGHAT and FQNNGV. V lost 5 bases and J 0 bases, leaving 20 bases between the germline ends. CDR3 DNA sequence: TGTGCCAGCAGCCCAACCTACAGGGCCACATCCTCCTACAATGAGCAGTTCTTC. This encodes CASSPTYRATSSYNEQFF.

CDR3 DNA: TGTGCCAGCAGTTACTCGATTCGCGACTACAATGAGCAGTTCTTC. It is translated as CASSYSIRDYNEQFF. The chain employs TRBV6-5 and TRBJ2-1; unclear D gene. Trimming took off 0 bases at V and 3 bases at J, with 9 bases between the two ends. The CDR3 contains 15 residues. The V gene's germline CDR1 is MNHEY and CDR2 SVGAGI.

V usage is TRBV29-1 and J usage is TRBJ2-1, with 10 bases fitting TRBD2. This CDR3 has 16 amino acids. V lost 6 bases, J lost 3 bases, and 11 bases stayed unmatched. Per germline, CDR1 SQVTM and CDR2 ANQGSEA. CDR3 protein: CSVPLTGTSDYNEQFF. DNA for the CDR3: TGCAGCGTACCACTTACCGGGACTAGCGACTACAATGAGCAGTTCTTC.

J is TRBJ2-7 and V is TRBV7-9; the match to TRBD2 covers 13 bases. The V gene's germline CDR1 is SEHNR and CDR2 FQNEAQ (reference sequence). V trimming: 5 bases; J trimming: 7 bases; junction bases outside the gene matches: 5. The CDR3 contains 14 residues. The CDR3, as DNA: TGTGCCAGCAGCGGAGGGACTAGCGGGAATGAGCAGTACTTC. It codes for CASSGGTSGNEQYF.

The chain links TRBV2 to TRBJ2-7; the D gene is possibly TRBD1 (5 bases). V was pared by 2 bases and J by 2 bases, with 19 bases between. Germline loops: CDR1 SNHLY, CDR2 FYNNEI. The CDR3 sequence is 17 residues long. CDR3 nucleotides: TGTGCCAGCAGTGAAATTGTAGGGGATCTAAACCCCTACGAGCAGTACTTC. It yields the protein CASSEIVGDLNPYEQYF.

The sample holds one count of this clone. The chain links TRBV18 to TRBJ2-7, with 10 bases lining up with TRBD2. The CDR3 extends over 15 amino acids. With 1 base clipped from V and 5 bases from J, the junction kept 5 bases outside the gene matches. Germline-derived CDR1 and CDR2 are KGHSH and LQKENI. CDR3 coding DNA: TGTGCCAGCTCACCACGGGCTAGCGGGGGAAACGAGCAGTACTTC. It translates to CASSPRASGGNEQYF.

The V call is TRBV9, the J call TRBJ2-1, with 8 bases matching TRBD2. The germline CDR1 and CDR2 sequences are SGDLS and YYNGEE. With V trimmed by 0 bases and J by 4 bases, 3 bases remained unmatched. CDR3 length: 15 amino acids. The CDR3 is CASSVVGLEYNEQFF. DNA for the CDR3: TGTGCCAGCAGCGTAGTGGGACTAGAGTACAATGAGCAGTTCTTC. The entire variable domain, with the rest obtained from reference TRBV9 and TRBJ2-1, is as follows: DSGVTQTPKHLITATGQRVTLRCSPRSGDLSVYWYQQSLDQGLQFLIQYYNGEERAKGNILERFSAQQFPDLHSELNLSSLELGDSALYFCASSVVGLEYNEQFFGPGTRLTVL.